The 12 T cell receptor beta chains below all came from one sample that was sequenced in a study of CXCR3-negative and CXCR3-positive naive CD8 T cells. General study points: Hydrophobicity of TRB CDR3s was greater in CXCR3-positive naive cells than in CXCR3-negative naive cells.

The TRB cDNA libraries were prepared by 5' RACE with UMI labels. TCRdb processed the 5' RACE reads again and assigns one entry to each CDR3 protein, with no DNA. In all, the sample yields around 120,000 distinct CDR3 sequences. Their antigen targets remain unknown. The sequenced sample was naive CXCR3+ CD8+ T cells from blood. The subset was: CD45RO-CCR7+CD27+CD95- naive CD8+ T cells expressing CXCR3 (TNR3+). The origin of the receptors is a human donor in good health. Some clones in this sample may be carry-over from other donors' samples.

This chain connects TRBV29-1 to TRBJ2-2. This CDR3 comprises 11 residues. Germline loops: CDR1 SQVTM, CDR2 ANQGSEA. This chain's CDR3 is CSVLVDRELFF.

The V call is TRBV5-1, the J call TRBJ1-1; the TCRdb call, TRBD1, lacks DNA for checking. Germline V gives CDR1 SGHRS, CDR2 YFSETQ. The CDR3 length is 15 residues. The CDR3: CASSLDGTGNTEAFF.

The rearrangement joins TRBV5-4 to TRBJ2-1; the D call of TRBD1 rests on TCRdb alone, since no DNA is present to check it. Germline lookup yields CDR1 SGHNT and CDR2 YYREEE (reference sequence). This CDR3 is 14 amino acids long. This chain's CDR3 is CASSPGQAPDEQFF.

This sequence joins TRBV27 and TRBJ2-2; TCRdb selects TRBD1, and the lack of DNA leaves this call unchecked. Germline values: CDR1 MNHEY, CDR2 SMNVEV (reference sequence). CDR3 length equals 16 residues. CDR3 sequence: CASSPTTGMSTGELFF.

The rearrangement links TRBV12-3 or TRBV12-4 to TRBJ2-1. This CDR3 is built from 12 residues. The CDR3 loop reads CAITTTYNEQFF.

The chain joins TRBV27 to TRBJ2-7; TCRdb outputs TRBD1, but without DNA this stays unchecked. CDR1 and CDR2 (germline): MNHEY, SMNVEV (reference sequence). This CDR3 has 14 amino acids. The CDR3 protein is CASSPRGHLYEQYF.

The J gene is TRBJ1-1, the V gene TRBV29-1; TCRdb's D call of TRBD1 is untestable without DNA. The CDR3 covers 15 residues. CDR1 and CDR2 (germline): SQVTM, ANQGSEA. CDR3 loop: CSVEGTGGADTEAFF.

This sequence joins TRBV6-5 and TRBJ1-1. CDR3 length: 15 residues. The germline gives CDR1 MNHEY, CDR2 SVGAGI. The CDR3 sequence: CASSYSFYGNTEAFF.

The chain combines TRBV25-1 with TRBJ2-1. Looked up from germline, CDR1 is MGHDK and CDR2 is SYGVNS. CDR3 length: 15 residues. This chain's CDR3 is CASSETGSSYNEQFF.

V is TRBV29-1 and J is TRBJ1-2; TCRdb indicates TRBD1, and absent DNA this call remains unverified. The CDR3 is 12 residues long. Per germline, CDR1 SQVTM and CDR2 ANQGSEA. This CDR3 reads CSALTGSYGYTF. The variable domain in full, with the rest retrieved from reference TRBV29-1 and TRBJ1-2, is SAVISQKPSRDICQRGTSLTIQCQVDSQVTMMFWYRQQPGQSLTLIATANQGSEATYESGFVIDKFPISRPNLTFSTLTVSNMSPEDSSIYLCSALTGSYGYTFGSGTRLTVV.

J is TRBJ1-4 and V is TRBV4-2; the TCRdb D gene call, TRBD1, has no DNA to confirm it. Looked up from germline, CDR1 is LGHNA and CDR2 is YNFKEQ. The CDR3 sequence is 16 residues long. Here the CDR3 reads CASSQEGGQGHEKLFF.

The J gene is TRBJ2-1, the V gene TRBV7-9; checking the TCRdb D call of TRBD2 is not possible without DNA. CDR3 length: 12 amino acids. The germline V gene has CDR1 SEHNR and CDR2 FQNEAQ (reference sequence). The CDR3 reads CASSPPSQEQFF.